This TCR beta chain was found in a study of T cell responses to AZD1222 COVID-19 vaccine. The study, taken as a whole, reports: Close to half of spike-specific TCRs reportedly recognize unmutated variant regions.

V dropped 5 bases and J dropped 12; count of bases not matched to a gene: 15. CDR1 MNHEY and CDR2 SVGAGI come from the germline V gene. CDR3 size: 15 residues. Here immunoSEQ multiplex PCR was the method, and the copy in TCRdb shows in-frame clones only, minus some. The table has some 160,000 clones, roughly nine tenths seen once. For this clone: Its antigen is unknown.

The sample was peripheral blood, taken 28 days after the second AZD1222 dose. This chain connects TRBV6-5 to TRBJ2-1; 8 positions agree with TRBD1. The sequence came from an adult who received the AZD1222 COVID-19 vaccine. In DNA form, the CDR3 reads TGTGCCAGCAGTACCCTGAAGTGGACAGGGTTAGTGCAGTTCTTC. Protein: CASSTLKWTGLVQFF.